This T cell receptor (beta chain) was captured in a study of cytomegalovirus exposure and HLA in healthy donors. Notes on the study in general: Solely CMV serostatus was available to characterize immune exposure. Per a prior analysis, the majority of TCR beta V segments were productive roughly 87% or roughly 30% of the time. Across donors, sequencing depth was assumed by presence/absence analyses to be roughly uniform.

Of note for this clone: No antigen is known for it.

V gave up 5 bases and J gave up 7 bases, with 15 bases separating them. Germline CDR1 is LNHDA and CDR2 is SQIVND (reference sequence). This CDR3 is built from 14 residues. The PCR was carried out with 60 Vbeta primers and 13 Jbeta primers. Sequenced by immunoSEQ multiplex PCR; TCRdb stores in-frame clones only, minus some. The repertoire consists of approximately 190,000 clones, with 80% occurring once and the leading ten covering roughly 6.3%. This chain uses TRBV19 with TRBJ1-5, with D perhaps matching TRBD1 (5 bases). What was sequenced was PBMCs. The sequence was collected from a man in his forties in good health and CMV-seropositive. DNA for the CDR3: TGTGCCAGTAGTGCGGGGCAAGAAAGGCAGCCCCAGCATTTT. Protein sequence: CASSAGQERQPQHF.